Below are 28 T cell receptor beta chains sequenced from a single sample in a study of T cells after yellow fever vaccination (dated by TCRdb to about 2019). The treatment or condition label here, explained by the study, means: live attenuated yellow fever vaccine strain. Libraries were constructed by 5' RACE. Sequenced using an Illumina NovaSeq 6000. TCRdb cleaned the public reads at Q25 with fastp, built clones with MiXCR and kept in-frame beta chains. Entries are consolidated by CDR3 protein sequence, retaining the most common genes and DNA. The sample data list 250,000 or so distinct CDR3 sequences, and 3.6% of these were observed just once. The ten largest account for over 15% of the sample. Sequencing used PBMCs, obtained 15 days after the yellow fever booster vaccination. These receptors all come from a young man who received the YFV17D yellow fever vaccine.

Note on this clonotype: This may be a read error, as it is one base from a much larger clone. CDR3 nucleotides: TGTGCCAGCAGCTTAAGGGGGTCGGACTCCTCTGGGGCCAACGTCCTGACTTTC. Its translation: CASSLRGSDSSGANVLTF. V and J are TRBV7-2 and TRBJ2-6; D may be TRBD1 (6 bases). In germline, CDR1 is SGHTA, CDR2 FQGNSA. This CDR3 contains 18 residues. Trimming stripped 2 bases from V and 0 bases from J, with 14 bases between.

This clonotype was recorded at least ten times. V usage is TRBV20-1 and J usage is TRBJ2-5, with TRBD2 identical over 13 bases. CDR3 length equals 17 residues. Trimming removed 6 bases from V and 5 bases from J; junction bases left unmatched: 15. The germline V gene has CDR1 DFQATT and CDR2 SNEGSKA (reference sequence). For the CDR3, the DNA is TGCAGTGCCAGGGCCATCACTAGCGGGGGGGCGGGGGAGACCCAGTACTTC. Its protein is CSARAITSGGAGETQYF.

This clonotype was detected ten times or more. V is TRBV20-1 and J is TRBJ1-3; 7 nucleotides line up with TRBD1. V was pared by 6 bases and J by 0 bases, with 5 bases of the junction left unmatched. This CDR3 region has 14 residues. Germline loops: CDR1 DFQATT, CDR2 SNEGSKA (reference sequence). As DNA, the CDR3 is TGCAGTGCACCGACAGGGAGCTCTGGAAACACCATATATTTT. Translation gives CSAPTGSSGNTIYF.

The sample holds many counts of this clonotype. CDR3 loop: CASSLVGLGSADTQYF. The CDR3 DNA is TGCGCCAGCAGCTTGGTTGGATTGGGGTCCGCAGATACGCAGTATTTT. V and J are TRBV5-1 and TRBJ2-3; D gene ambiguous. Germline loops: CDR1 SGHRS, CDR2 YFSETQ. V shed 0 bases and J shed 4 bases, with 15 bases lying between them. This CDR3 spans 16 amino acids. The variable domain in full, completed from reference TRBV5-1 and TRBJ2-3, reads KAGVTQTPRYLIKTRGQQVTLSCSPISGHRSVSWYQQTPGQGLQFLFEYFSETQRNKGNFPGRFSGRQFSNSRSEMNVSTLELGDSALYLCASSLVGLGSADTQYFGPGTRLTVL.

This clonotype was seen repeatedly, ten times or more. V gene TRBV7-2 combines with J gene TRBJ1-5, with TRBD1 matching over 8 bases. Germline V CDR1 and CDR2: SGHTA, FQGNSA. V lost 6 bases to trimming and J lost 3 bases; unmatched junction nucleotides: 7. The CDR3 is made up of 15 amino acids. CDR3 bases: TGTGCCAGCAGGCCGGGACAGGCTGACAATCAGCCCCAGCATTTT. It yields the protein CASRPGQADNQPQHF.

This clonotype has at least ten counts. The junction and the germline gene differ at one end; a read error may be behind it. The CDR3, as DNA: TGTGCCAGCAGCCCATACACCGTCGTAACACTCAGTTTC. The encoded protein is CASSPYTVVTLSF. The gene calls are TRBV7-8 and TRBJ2-7, with unresolved D. This CDR3 is 13 amino acids long. CDR1 is SGHVS, CDR2 FQNEAQ, per germline.

This clonotype has at least ten counts. The CDR3 coding sequence is TGTGCCAGCAGCTTGGAATATTTCGCAGATACGCAGTATTTT. Its protein is CASSLEYFADTQYF. V is TRBV5-5 and J is TRBJ2-3; D is unclear. Trimming removed 0 bases from V and 4 bases from J, with 9 bases in between. Germline V gene sequence: CDR1 SGHKS, CDR2 YYEKEE (reference sequence). The CDR3 spans 14 residues.

This clonotype was recorded many times. Written as DNA, the CDR3 is TGCAGCGCCCGGACAGGGGGCCAAGAGACCCAGTACTTC. Translated, it gives CSARTGGQETQYF. J is TRBJ2-5 and V is TRBV29-1, with 10 bases matching TRBD1. V shed 7 bases, J shed 1 base, and the junction held 3 bases outside the gene matches. Germline V gene sequence: CDR1 SQVTM, CDR2 ANQGSEA. This CDR3 contains 13 residues.

This clonotype was picked up many times. V and J are TRBV6-2 or TRBV6-3 and TRBJ2-5; possibly TRBD2 for D (6 bases). Germline V lookup: CDR1 MNHEY, CDR2 SVGEGT. This CDR3 is 15 amino acids long. Trimming cost V 2 bases and J 0 bases, with 10 bases left between them. Here the CDR3 reads CASSYMDYYQETQYF. The DNA for the CDR3 is TGTGCCAGCAGTTACATGGACTACTACCAAGAGACCCAGTACTTC.

The sample holds many counts of this clonotype. The V and J genes are TRBV5-1 and TRBJ2-4; no definite D call. This CDR3 region has 16 residues. V gave up 0 bases and J gave up 0 bases, with 10 bases separating them. Germline assignment: CDR1 SGHRS and CDR2 YFSETQ. CDR3 nucleotides: TGCGCCAGCAGCTTGGGAAATGACGTAGCCAAAAACATTCAGTACTTC. It encodes CASSLGNDVAKNIQYF.

This clonotype appeared many times. The CDR3 reads CASSLFVGEKLFF. The CDR3, as DNA: TGTGCCAGCAGCTTATTCGTGGGTGAAAAACTGTTTTTT. This rearrangement joins TRBV7-2 to TRBJ1-4; D remains ambiguous. The CDR3 runs to 13 residues. CDR1 is SGHTA, CDR2 FQGNSA, per germline. Trimming removed 2 bases at V and 7 bases at J, with 8 bases between.

The chain couples TRBV12-3 or TRBV12-4 to TRBJ1-5; D gene unclear. V shed 6 bases and J shed 3 bases, with 6 bases lying between them. The CDR3 runs 12 residues. DNA of the CDR3: TGTGCCAGCAGCCCCAACAATCAGCCCCAGCATTTT. This encodes CASSPNNQPQHF.

The J gene is TRBJ2-3, the V gene TRBV5-4, with 15 bases identical to TRBD2. CDR1 and CDR2 from the germline V gene are SGHNT and YYREEE (reference sequence). V trimming: 0 bases; J trimming: 9 bases; junction bases outside the gene matches: 5. The CDR3 is made up of 16 amino acids. For the CDR3, the DNA is TGTGCCAGCAGCTTGGGGACTAGCGGGGGGGCGTCGACGCAGTATTTT. This gives the protein CASSLGTSGGASTQYF.

This clonotype was counted only a few times. The V and J genes are TRBV19 and TRBJ1-5; unclear D gene. Germline CDR1 is LNHDA and CDR2 is SQIVND (reference sequence). This CDR3 spans 12 amino acids. Trimming pared 6 bases from V and 5 bases from J, leaving 8 bases between. CDR3 sequence reads: CASRPRDQPQHF. The CDR3 DNA sequence: TGTGCCAGTAGACCACGGGATCAGCCCCAGCATTTT.

This clonotype was picked up many times. The chain links TRBV5-4 to TRBJ2-5; D is ambiguous. CDR1 and CDR2 (germline): SGHNT, YYREEE (reference sequence). This CDR3 comprises 14 residues. Between the trimmed V and J ends, which lost 4 bases and 0 bases, there was a span of 10 bases. CDR3 nucleotide sequence: TGTGCCAGCAGCCCTGGACCGGACCAAGAGACCCAGTACTTC. It encodes CASSPGPDQETQYF.

This clonotype was counted only a few times. The CDR3 spells CASSLVGLAGSTDTQYF. The CDR3 DNA reads as TGTGCCAGCAGCTTGGTGGGCCTAGCGGGAAGCACAGATACGCAGTATTTT. The V call is TRBV5-4, the J call TRBJ2-3; 9 positions match TRBD2. Germline loops: CDR1 SGHNT, CDR2 YYREEE (reference sequence). V dropped 0 bases and J dropped 0; count of bases not matched to a gene: 5. This CDR3 has 17 amino acids.

This clonotype occurred many times. J is TRBJ2-7 and V is TRBV5-1; the D is unclear. The germline CDR1 and CDR2 sequences are SGHRS and YFSETQ. The V and J ends lost 4 bases and 0 bases respectively, with 11 bases between them. The CDR3 extends over 14 amino acids. For the CDR3, the DNA is TGCGCCAGCAGCGTCACGACTCGCTCCTACGAGCAGTACTTC. Translating gives CASSVTTRSYEQYF.

This clonotype has at least ten counts. V and J are TRBV24-1 and TRBJ2-1; D might be TRBD2 (5 bases). CDR3 length equals 15 residues. The V gene lost 5 bases and the J gene lost 4 bases, with 14 bases spanning the gap. Germline loops: CDR1 KGHDR, CDR2 SFDVKD. This CDR3 is CATSGGNPSYNEQFF. The CDR3 region has the DNA TGTGCCACCAGTGGAGGGAATCCTTCTTACAATGAGCAGTTCTTC.

This clonotype was counted only a few times. The CDR3 region has the DNA TGTGCCAGCGGATATAGCACAGATACGCAGTATTTT. It encodes CASGYSTDTQYF. J is TRBJ2-3 and V is TRBV7-2; D is ambiguous. Germline CDR1 SGHTA, CDR2 FQGNSA. The CDR3 consists of 12 residues. V shed 8 bases and J shed 0 bases, with 6 bases lying between them. Combining the CDR3 with reference TRBV7-2 and TRBJ2-3 gives the whole variable domain GAGVSQSPSNKVTEKGKDVELRCDPISGHTALYWYRQSLGQGLEFLIYFQGNSAPDKSGLPSDRFSAERTGGSVSTLTIQRTQQEDSAVYLCASGYSTDTQYFGPGTRLTVL.

In this sample, this clonotype turned up many times. V and J are TRBV4-2 and TRBJ1-5, with D possibly being TRBD1 (6 bases). Deletions cut 0 bases from V and 8 bases from J, with 14 bases between. The CDR3 loop spans 15 amino acids. From germline, CDR1 is LGHNA and CDR2 YNFKEQ. The CDR3: CASSQDPRGGKPQHF. CDR3 in DNA: TGTGCCAGCAGCCAAGATCCGAGAGGGGGAAAGCCCCAGCATTTT.

This clonotype was counted many times. V is TRBV6-5 and J is TRBJ2-3; D might be TRBD1 (5 bases). The CDR3 covers 16 residues. Germline V gene sequence: CDR1 MNHEY, CDR2 SVGAGI. V was trimmed by 0 bases and J by 6 bases, leaving 16 bases between them. For the CDR3, the DNA is TGTGCCAGCAGTTACTCGACAACAGGCATTTACGATACGCAGTATTTT. Amino acids: CASSYSTTGIYDTQYF.

This clonotype was seen ten or more times. The chain uses TRBV7-9 and TRBJ2-2; weak D call: TRBD1 (6 bases). Germline values: CDR1 SEHNR, CDR2 FQNEAQ (reference sequence). Trimming removed 3 bases at V and 6 bases at J, with 11 bases between. The CDR3 length is 14 residues. This chain's CDR3 is CASSLRGSSGELFF. CDR3 nucleotide sequence: TGTGCCAGCAGCTTGAGGGGGTCGTCCGGGGAGCTGTTTTTT.

This clonotype was counted at least ten times. V and J are TRBV2 and TRBJ2-1; possible D gene TRBD1, 6 bases. V was clipped by 5 bases and J by 5 bases, with 13 bases between them. The germline V gene encodes CDR1 SNHLY and CDR2 FYNNEI. The CDR3 spans 14 residues. CDR3 loop: CASSPAQGHNEQFF. The CDR3 bases are TGTGCCAGCAGTCCCGCCCAGGGGCACAATGAGCAGTTCTTC.

This clonotype occurred many times. The gene calls are TRBV7-9 and TRBJ2-3; D may be TRBD1 (6 bases). This CDR3 comprises 16 residues. The V gene's germline CDR1 is SEHNR and CDR2 FQNEAQ (reference sequence). Trimming took off 6 bases at V and 4 bases at J, with 20 bases between the two ends. The CDR3 nucleotides are TGTGCCAGCAGGGCGAAAAGGCAGGGGAATGCAGATACGCAGTATTTT. This encodes CASRAKRQGNADTQYF.

The table lists this clonotype with many counts. This rearrangement joins TRBV20-1 to TRBJ1-5, with D possibly matching TRBD1 (5 bases). The CDR3 extends over 15 amino acids. Trimming left V 1 base short and J 2 bases short, with 12 bases between. Germline-derived CDR1 and CDR2 are DFQATT and SNEGSKA (reference sequence). The CDR3 sequence: CSARGLGQGNQPQHF. CDR3 sequence (DNA): TGCAGTGCTAGAGGTTTGGGGCAGGGCAATCAGCCCCAGCATTTT.

This clonotype appeared many times. The chain recombines TRBV5-1 with TRBJ1-6; D uncertain. Germline V lookup: CDR1 SGHRS, CDR2 YFSETQ. This CDR3 region has 14 residues. V was clipped by 7 bases and J by 7 bases, with 15 bases between them. CDR3 bases: TGCGCCAGCCGCCATAGCGGGGAAAATTCACCCCTCCACTTT. Translating it yields CASRHSGENSPLHF.

In its sample, this clonotype was seen many times. The chain is built from TRBV20-1 and TRBJ2-2; 8 bases align to TRBD2. V trimming: 5 bases; J trimming: 7 bases; junction bases outside the gene matches: 9. Per the germline V gene, CDR1 is DFQATT and CDR2 is SNEGSKA (reference sequence). This CDR3 region has 14 residues. The CDR3 DNA reads as TGCAGTGCTTATAAGCGGGGGTTCGGCGGGGAGCTGTTTTTT. Its protein is CSAYKRGFGGELFF.

This chain uses TRBV7-3 with TRBJ1-1, with 7 positions matching TRBD1. Germline V gene lookup returns CDR1 SGHTA and CDR2 FQGTGA. V gave up 4 bases and J gave up 7 bases; unmatched junction bases: 6. This CDR3 spans 13 amino acids. This CDR3 reads CASSSDRDSEAFF. The CDR3 DNA reads as TGTGCCAGCAGCTCTGACCGGGACAGTGAAGCTTTCTTT.